One T cell receptor (beta chain) is described in this entry. The count of this clone is one. The antigen it recognizes is unknown. It has no much larger one-base neighbor in the sample; base qualities were not kept. The library relied on the immunoSEQ multiplex PCR assay. The clones in this table, taken by TCRdb from immuneACCESS, are in-frame only. Not every clone is retained; where verified, under half of the shortfall comes from an unresolved V gene, and the cause of the rest is unknown. Here the sample has roughly 88,000 clones; around 81% occur a single time. The ten biggest clones cover 15% to 20% of the sample. Reading from cysteine to phenylalanine, the CDR3 counts 14 amino acids. The kept DNA is CDR3 alone, 42 bases in frame from the first base. For CDR1 and CDR2, the germline V gene lists SGHRS and YFSETQ. V and J lose 0 bases and 5 bases, and a span of 12 bases separates them. The sample comes from a study of control samples from healthy donors and cancer patients (dated by TCRdb to the early 2020s).

The sequencing input was blood. Here the chain combines TRBV5-1 and TRBJ2-7; confidence is insufficient to name the D gene. This receptor was obtained from a man between 25 and 39 years old in good health. Here is the DNA: TGCGCCAGCAGCTTGGGGGATTCTGTTGACGAGCAGTACTTC. It translates to CASSLGDSVDEQYF.